Below, 21 T cell receptor beta chains from the same sample are listed, as sequenced in a study of a mutant IDH1 vaccine in newly diagnosed glioma. Their target antigens are unknown. TCRdb's copy holds only in-frame clones and misses some; the assay was immunoSEQ multiplex PCR. Of approximately 62,000 clones in the sample, around 80% are singletons; the top ten hold around 4%. Stated time point: week 35, safety follow-up. In the vaccine, a single dose held 300 ug of the mutant IDH1 20-mer peptide, along with topical imiquimod. Sequencing used PBMCs, obtained from a glioma patient whose treatment included an IDH1 peptide vaccine. The receptors stem from a young man with glioma.

CDR3 amino acids: CASSSSGGVSLETQYF. The CDR3 region has the DNA TGCGCCAGCAGCTCCTCGGGAGGGGTCTCGTTAGAGACCCAGTACTTC. The rearrangement uses TRBV5-1 and TRBJ2-5; 8 bases line up with TRBD2. CDR3 length: 16 amino acids. Germline V gives CDR1 SGHRS, CDR2 YFSETQ. The ends lost 3 bases at V and 4 bases at J; junction bases unmatched: 11.

CDR3 amino acids: CASSVTGTSSYEQYF. CDR3 in DNA: TGTGCCAGCAGCGTAACCGGGACTTCTTCCTACGAGCAGTACTTC. V and J are TRBV9 and TRBJ2-7, with D possibly matching TRBD2 (6 bases). The CDR3 consists of 15 residues. Germline V gives CDR1 SGDLS, CDR2 YYNGEE. V was pared by 1 base and J by 1 base, with 12 bases between. The full variable domain, rest sourced from reference TRBV9 and TRBJ2-7, is DSGVTQTPKHLITATGQRVTLRCSPRSGDLSVYWYQQSLDQGLQFLIQYYNGEERAKGNILERFSAQQFPDLHSELNLSSLELGDSALYFCASSVTGTSSYEQYFGPGTRLTVT.

In this sample, this clone turned up a few times. The rearrangement joins TRBV7-9 to TRBJ1-1; a weak D match, TRBD1 (5 bases). The CDR3 is 11 amino acids. Germline V lookup: CDR1 SEHNR, CDR2 FQNEAQ (reference sequence). Trimming left V 4 bases short and J 10 bases short, with 10 bases between. CDR3 DNA sequence: TGTGCCAGCAGCTCCGGGGCGATAGCTTTCTTT. The encoded protein is CASSSGAIAFF. The complete variable domain, with remaining parts taken from reference TRBV7-9 and TRBJ1-1, reads DTGVSQNPRHKITKRGQNVTFRCDPISEHNRLYWYRQTLGQGPEFLTYFQNEAQLEKSRLLSDRFSAERPKGSFSTLEIQRTEQGDSAMYLCASSSGAIAFFGQGTRLTVV.

V and J are TRBV29-1 and TRBJ1-2; possibly TRBD1 for D (5 bases). Per the germline V gene, CDR1 is SQVTM and CDR2 is ANQGSEA. The CDR3 loop spans 12 amino acids. V was trimmed by 3 bases and J by 3 bases, leaving 8 bases between them. This chain's CDR3 is CSVEGEDYGYTF. CDR3 nucleotide sequence: TGCAGCGTTGAGGGGGAGGACTATGGCTACACCTTC.

The rearrangement links TRBV7-9 to TRBJ1-1; the D is unclear. Germline CDR1 SEHNR, CDR2 FQNEAQ (reference sequence). There are 12 residues in the CDR3. V lost 4 bases and J lost 4, with 7 bases in between. The CDR3 loop is CASSSVGTEAFF. The CDR3 DNA is TGTGCCAGCAGCTCAGTGGGCACTGAAGCTTTCTTT.

The chain recombines TRBV19 with TRBJ1-6; D unclear. This CDR3 has 14 amino acids. Germline V lookup: CDR1 LNHDA, CDR2 SQIVND (reference sequence). V lost 5 bases and J lost 3, with 8 bases in between. CDR3 coding DNA: TGTGCCAGTAGTCCGATAGACTATAATTCACCCCTCCACTTT. The encoded protein is CASSPIDYNSPLHF. Based on the CDR3 plus reference TRBV19 and TRBJ1-6, the full variable domain is DGGITQSPKYLFRKEGQNVTLSCEQNLNHDAMYWYRQDPGQGLRLIYYSQIVNDFQKGDIAEGYSVSREKKESFPLTVTSAQKNPTAFYLCASSPIDYNSPLHFGNGTRLTVT.

The chain recombines TRBV18 with TRBJ1-1; possible D gene TRBD1, 5 bases. The CDR3 loop spans 16 amino acids. Trimming left V 5 bases short and J 0 bases short, with 16 bases between. Germline lookup yields CDR1 KGHSH and CDR2 LQKENI. The CDR3 DNA follows: TGTGCCAGCTCATCCCAAGGGGCGGGGATGAACACTGAAGCTTTCTTT. This translates into CASSSQGAGMNTEAFF. Full variable domain (outside the CDR3, taken from reference TRBV18 and TRBJ1-1): NAGVMQNPRHLVRRRGQEARLRCSPMKGHSHVYWYRQLPEEGLKFMVYLQKENIIDESGMPKERFSAEFPKEGPSILRIQQVVRGDSAAYFCASSSQGAGMNTEAFFGQGTRLTVV.

This sequence joins TRBV7-7 and TRBJ1-5, with D hard to call. The CDR3 is 16 amino acids. V was clipped by 0 bases and J by 10 bases, with 19 bases between them. In germline, CDR1 is SSHAT, CDR2 FNYEAQ (reference sequence). DNA of the CDR3: TGTGCCAGCAGCTTAGCGCATCTCAGCCAAGATAAACCCCAGCATTTT. Translating it yields CASSLAHLSQDKPQHF.

The rearrangement uses TRBV6-1 and TRBJ2-3; D is perhaps TRBD1 (5 bases). Germline V gene lookup returns CDR1 MNHNS and CDR2 SASEGT. Trimming removed 1 base at V and 0 bases at J, with 14 bases between. The CDR3 runs 17 residues. The CDR3 bases are TGTGCCAGCAGTGAAGAGGCGGCAGGGCGTAGCACAGATACGCAGTATTTT. This encodes CASSEEAAGRSTDTQYF.

The chain recombines TRBV29-1 with TRBJ2-1; the D gene is possibly TRBD2 (6 bases). V lost 3 bases and J 7 bases, leaving 22 bases between the germline ends. Per the germline V gene, CDR1 is SQVTM and CDR2 is ANQGSEA. The CDR3 runs 16 residues. CDR3 DNA sequence: TGCAGCGTTGATTTAGGAGGGAAGGGTCGAGTGAATGAGCAGTTCTTC. This sequence encodes CSVDLGGKGRVNEQFF.

J is TRBJ2-7 and V is TRBV7-6; TRBD1 matches at 7 bases. Germline values: CDR1 SGHVS, CDR2 FNYEAQ. Trimming cost V 4 bases and J 3 bases; bases outside gene matches: 9. This CDR3 contains 15 residues. Here the CDR3 reads CASSSRQGGYYEQYF. In DNA form, the CDR3 reads TGTGCCAGCAGCTCGAGACAGGGCGGTTACTACGAGCAGTACTTC.

This clone was seen only a few times. The V and J genes are TRBV5-1 and TRBJ1-1; D not resolved. This CDR3 region has 11 residues. Germline V gene sequence: CDR1 SGHRS, CDR2 YFSETQ. Trimming pared 0 bases from V and 9 bases from J, leaving 6 bases between. The CDR3 DNA reads as TGCGCCAGCAGCTTGGCCCATCAAGCTTTCTTT. This codes for CASSLAHQAFF.

The chain carries TRBV29-1 and TRBJ1-1; TRBD1 might be the D (5 bases). Germline lookup yields CDR1 SQVTM and CDR2 ANQGSEA. The CDR3 spans 11 residues. As DNA, the CDR3 is TGCACCAGAAAAAGGACATTCAAAGCTTTCTTT. Protein sequence: CTRKRTFKAFF.

The chain employs TRBV5-1 and TRBJ1-1, with 9 bases lining up with TRBD1. The CDR3 has 15 amino acids. Germline CDR1 SGHRS, CDR2 YFSETQ. After removal of 4 bases from V and 4 bases from J, the junction contained 8 bases not matched to a gene. In DNA, the CDR3 is TGCGCCAGCAGCCCCTCACAGGGGGCGGCCACTGAAGCTTTCTTT. Encoded protein: CASSPSQGAATEAFF.

The chain couples TRBV30 to TRBJ1-2, with 10 bases identical to TRBD1. The CDR3 sequence is 15 residues long. Trimming cost V 2 bases and J 4 bases; bases outside gene matches: 7. Germline V gene lookup returns CDR1 GTSNPN and CDR2 SVGIG (reference sequence). This CDR3 is CAWSTGTGAGYGYTF. The CDR3 coding sequence is TGTGCCTGGAGTACCGGGACAGGGGCCGGCTATGGCTACACCTTC.

The J gene is TRBJ2-7, the V gene TRBV5-1; D not resolved. Germline V gene lookup returns CDR1 SGHRS and CDR2 YFSETQ. The CDR3 has 14 residues. Between the trimmed V and J ends, which lost 0 bases and 0 bases, there was a span of 7 bases. DNA of the CDR3: TGCGCCAGCAGCTTGGATAGAATCTCCTACGAGCAGTACTTC. This translates into CASSLDRISYEQYF.

V and J are TRBV5-4 and TRBJ1-1; 8 bases match TRBD1. Losses at the gene ends were 9 bases for V and 1 base for J; bases not matched to a gene: 11. The CDR3 is made up of 15 amino acids. Germline loops: CDR1 SGHNT, CDR2 YYREEE (reference sequence). The CDR3, as DNA: TGTGCCACCCTCCCAGGGGGCAAGGCGAACACTGAAGCTTTCTTT. It yields the protein CATLPGGKANTEAFF.

V gene TRBV5-1 combines with J gene TRBJ1-3; tentatively, D is TRBD1 (5 bases). This CDR3 has 15 residues. Germline V gene sequence: CDR1 SGHRS, CDR2 YFSETQ. V dropped 3 bases and J dropped 1 base, with 11 bases sitting between them. The CDR3 DNA reads as TGCGCCAGCAGCTCCACAGGCCAGTCTGGAAACACCATATATTTT. Protein: CASSSTGQSGNTIYF.

This chain joins TRBV2 and TRBJ1-5, with D unclear. V was shortened by 2 bases and J by 4 bases, with 12 bases between the two germline ends. Germline CDR1 and CDR2: SNHLY and FYNNEI. This CDR3 has 15 amino acids. Here the CDR3 DNA reads TGTGCCAGCAGTGAAAGTTCGGGTTCGAATCAGCCCCAGCATTTT. Amino acid sequence: CASSESSGSNQPQHF. Variable domain in full (rest from reference TRBV2 and TRBJ1-5): EPEVTQTPSHQVTQMGQEVILRCVPISNHLYFYWYRQILGQKVEFLVSFYNNEISEKSEIFDDQFSVERPDGSNFTLKIRSTKLEDSAMYFCASSESSGSNQPQHFGDGTRLSIL.

The chain joins TRBV5-5 to TRBJ1-4; no firm D call. The CDR3 is made up of 14 amino acids. The germline V gene has CDR1 SGHKS and CDR2 YYEKEE (reference sequence). V was pared by 3 bases and J by 6 bases, with 12 bases between. CDR3 sequence reads: CASSSQARDEKLFF. The CDR3 DNA sequence: TGTGCCAGCAGCTCACAAGCTAGGGATGAAAAACTGTTTTTT.

The V gene is TRBV4-2, the J gene TRBJ2-7, with TRBD1 matching over 11 bases. CDR3 length: 16 amino acids. CDR1 and CDR2 from the germline V gene are LGHNA and YNFKEQ. The V segment lost 0 bases and the J segment 2 bases; nucleotides outside the gene matches: 3. CDR3 sequence reads: CASSQDGDRGTYEQYF. The DNA for the CDR3 is TGTGCCAGCAGCCAAGATGGGGACAGGGGGACCTACGAGCAGTACTTC.